The 17 T cell receptor beta chains reported below all come from one sample, sequenced in a study of molecular identifiers for immune sequencing clone quantification. TCRdb reanalysed the PCR reads using MiXCR and keeps one entry per CDR3 protein. The sample gives 45,000 to 60,000 distinct CDR3 sequences, around 33% of which show up once; 3% to 4% is in the top ten. What was sequenced was naive CD8+ T cells from blood, with Jurkat cell RNA spiked in. Specified subset: FACS-sorted CD8+CD4-CCR7+CD45RA+ naive T cells. These receptors were collected from a human donor in good health. Some libraries in this study had Jurkat cell RNA spiked in.

The rearrangement links TRBV28 to TRBJ2-5; 14 bases fit TRBD2. CDR3 length: 16 amino acids. Germline V gene lookup returns CDR1 MDHEN and CDR2 SYDVKM. V dropped 6 bases and J dropped 1; count of bases not matched to a gene: 4. CDR3 loop: CASSLTSGRAQETQYF. The CDR3 DNA follows: TGTGCCAGCAGCTTGACTAGCGGGAGGGCCCAAGAGACCCAGTACTTC.

Remarks on this clonotype: A much more abundant neighbour one base away suggests this may be a read error. This rearrangement joins TRBV27 to TRBJ2-7; D may correspond to TRBD1 or TRBD2 (5 bases each). The germline V and J ends were trimmed by 8 bases and 8 bases, with 13 bases remaining between them. Germline V gives CDR1 MNHEY, CDR2 SMNVEV (reference sequence). CDR3 length: 11 residues. In DNA form, the CDR3 reads TGTGCCAGCGGGCGAGGGGAAAAGCAGTACTTC. Its translation: CASGRGEKQYF.

In regard to this clonotype: A much larger clone differs from this one at a single base, so this may be a read error. Because the CDR3 is missing its conserved closing phenylalanine or tryptophan, this is likely a read error. No DNA is shown, since the ends of the CDR3 on it are uncertain; the CDR3 is the one TCRdb lists. This chain connects TRBV7-2 to TRBJ2-3; TRBD1, the D gene given by the table, was not confirmed from the DNA. The CDR3 length equals 12 residues, ends included. Germline assignment: CDR1 SGHTA and CDR2 FQGNSA. The CDR3 loop is CASSLAGGEAGY.

Notes on this clonotype: A much larger clone is a single base away; this may be a read error. The chain combines TRBV7-6 with TRBJ2-1; 10 nucleotides match TRBD2. CDR1 is SGHVS, CDR2 FNYEAQ, per germline. The CDR3 length is 16 residues. The CDR3 bases are TGTGCCAGCAGCTTAGGTTGGACTAGCGGCTACTATGAGCAGTTCTTC. This sequence encodes CASSLGWTSGYYEQFF.

V and J are TRBV7-8 and TRBJ2-2, with TRBD2 as a possible D gene (7 bases). The CDR3 extends over 16 amino acids. The germline V and J ends were trimmed by 7 bases and 6 bases, with 21 bases remaining between them. The germline V gene encodes CDR1 SGHVS and CDR2 FQNEAQ. The CDR3 sequence is CASTLGGGWQAGELFF. The CDR3 coding sequence is TGTGCCAGCACCCTGGGGGGGGGCTGGCAGGCCGGGGAGCTGTTTTTT.

The chain is built from TRBV29-1 and TRBJ2-3; 10 bases match TRBD1. Germline CDR1 is SQVTM and CDR2 is ANQGSEA. The CDR3 extends over 16 amino acids. V was clipped by 7 bases and J by 0 bases; unmatched bases: 10. In DNA, the CDR3 is TGCAGCGCCCGACAAGGGACAGGGGTTAGCACAGATACGCAGTATTTT. As protein: CSARQGTGVSTDTQYF.

Points on this clonotype: Mismatch with germline at one junction end may stem from a read error. The V call is TRBV20-1, the J call TRBJ1-1; the D gene is possibly TRBD1 (6 bases). Germline CDR1 reads DFQATT; CDR2 reads SNEGSKA (reference sequence). The CDR3 consists of 13 residues. In nucleotides, the CDR3 is TGCGGTGCTAGTGGAACAGGGTTTTTTGAAGCTTTCTTT. Translated, it gives CGASGTGFFEAFF.

The V call is TRBV2, the J call TRBJ1-5; 9 bases are a match to TRBD1. In germline, CDR1 is SNHLY, CDR2 FYNNEI. The CDR3 contains 14 residues. V dropped 6 bases and J dropped 6; count of bases not matched to a gene: 6. Here the CDR3 DNA reads TGTGCCAGCAGGGGGACAGGGTTCGGTCAGCCCCAGCATTTT. It specifies CASRGTGFGQPQHF.

This clonotype came up once. This may stem from a read error, because a much larger clone lies one nucleotide away. The rearrangement joins TRBV29-1 to TRBJ1-2, with D perhaps matching TRBD1 (5 bases). Germline loops: CDR1 SQVTM, CDR2 ANQGSEA. CDR3 length equals 18 residues. CDR3 nucleotide sequence: TGCAGCGGTGAAGCTGACAGTTTCGGGCTTGTCGATAACTATGGCTACACCTTC. It specifies CSGEADSFGLVDNYGYTF. Filled out from reference TRBV29-1 and TRBJ1-2, the complete variable domain reads SAVISQKPSRDICQRGTSLTIQCQVDSQVTMMFWYRQQPGQSLTLIATANQGSEATYESGFVIDKFPISRPNLTFSTLTVSNMSPEDSSIYLCSGEADSFGLVDNYGYTFGSGTRLTVV.

The chain has TRBV19 and TRBJ2-7; D is tentatively TRBD1 or TRBD2 (5 bases each). V was cut by 6 bases and J by 4 bases, with 16 bases left in between. The CDR3 runs 14 residues. The germline CDR1 and CDR2 sequences are LNHDA and SQIVND (reference sequence). The CDR3 loop is CASRVPGRAYEQYF. The CDR3 nucleotides are TGTGCCAGTAGAGTGCCGGGACGCGCATACGAGCAGTACTTC.

The V gene is TRBV5-6, the J gene TRBJ2-2; 8 bases agree with TRBD2. The trim removed 1 base at V and 5 bases at J, leaving 10 bases unmatched. The CDR3 has 17 residues. The V gene's germline CDR1 is SGHDT and CDR2 YYEEEE. The CDR3 sequence: CASSLFGGGRSTGELFF. In nucleotides, the CDR3 is TGTGCCAGCAGCTTGTTTGGGGGCGGGAGGAGTACCGGGGAGCTGTTTTTT. Full variable domain (remainder filled in from reference TRBV5-6 and TRBJ2-2): DAGVTQSPTHLIKTRGQQVTLRCSPKSGHDTVSWYQQALGQGPQFIFQYYEEEERQRGNFPDRFSGHQFPNYSSELNVNALLLGDSALYLCASSLFGGGRSTGELFFGEGSRLTVL.

This clonotype was seen a few times. This chain joins TRBV4-3 and TRBJ2-1; D is possibly TRBD1 (5 bases). From germline, CDR1 is LGHNA and CDR2 YSLEER. The CDR3 loop spans 14 amino acids. V was clipped by 0 bases and J by 9 bases, with 12 bases between them. CDR3 in amino acids: CASSQDGVRGEQFF. As DNA, the CDR3 is TGCGCCAGCAGCCAAGATGGAGTAAGGGGTGAGCAGTTCTTC.

The chain combines TRBV12-3 or TRBV12-4 with TRBJ2-1; unclear D gene. The V end was cut by 5 bases, the J end by 6 bases, with 8 bases between. The CDR3 runs 12 residues. The DNA for the CDR3 is TGTGCCAGCAGTACGACTGGCAATGAGCAGTTCTTC. This sequence encodes CASSTTGNEQFF.

With respect to this clonotype: The junction departs from the called germline gene at one end, perhaps through a read error. The rearrangement links TRBV19 to TRBJ2-7; D is unclear. Germline CDR1 and CDR2: LNHDA and SQIVND (reference sequence). CDR3 length: 11 residues. This chain's CDR3 is CASSNSYEQNF. CDR3 bases: TGTGCCAGTTCTAACAGCTACGAGCAGAACTTC.

To note about this clonotype: It may be a read error: a sequence one base away is much more abundant. The chain couples TRBV5-1 to TRBJ2-3; D is unresolved. The J call may be wrong; the DNA end is better matched by TRBJ1-5. The germline CDR1 and CDR2 sequences are SGHRS and YFSETQ. The CDR3 has 14 residues. Written as DNA, the CDR3 is TGCGCCAGCAAGACGGCTGTCAGCACAGATACGCAGCATTTT. Its protein is CASKTAVSTDTQHF.

This clonotype appeared many times. V gene TRBV28 combines with J gene TRBJ2-7; 11 bases are a match to TRBD2. V lost 5 bases, J lost 3 bases, and 6 bases stayed unmatched. In germline, CDR1 is MDHEN, CDR2 SYDVKM. The CDR3 runs to 15 residues. The CDR3 DNA reads as TGTGCCAGCAGTGAGCTAGCGGGAGGACTCTACGAGCAGTACTTC. This gives the protein CASSELAGGLYEQYF.

This clonotype was observed a handful of times. This chain joins TRBV13 and TRBJ2-3, with D perhaps given as TRBD1 or TRBD2 (6 bases each). Germline values: CDR1 PRHDT, CDR2 FYEKMQ (reference sequence). V lost 5 bases, J lost 6 bases, and 24 bases lay in between. CDR3 length: 17 residues. CDR3 coding DNA: TGTGCCAGCAGCCCAACCGGGAAGGGGGGTAGCGAGGATACGCAGTATTTT. Protein product: CASSPTGKGGSEDTQYF.